This TCR beta chain was recovered during a study of T cells generated in artificial thymic organoids (dated by TCRdb to about 2017). The study in broad terms: The study compared the TCR alpha and beta CDR3 repertoires of CD8 single positive T cells derived from in vitro artificial thymic organoids against those of naive CD8 T cells from thymus and peripheral blood. The displayed repertoire sequencing data were described as being representative of three independent experiments. Broad study findings and their caveats: No skewed Valpha or Vbeta usage was observed in organoid-derived T cells, a finding that argues against dominance of unconventional lineages or clonal expansions. Organoid-derived CD8 single positive T cells showed physiological TCR clonotype diversity comparable to thymic and blood naive CD8 T cells.

Concerning this clonotype itself: Its antigen is not yet known. This may arise from a read error, as a much more abundant clone is one base away.

There are 14 amino acids in the CDR3, from cysteine to phenylalanine inclusive. Just the 42-base CDR3 DNA is kept, in frame starting at base 1. The junction shows trimming of 1 base on V and 4 bases on J, plus 10 bases between the germline ends. As encoded in the germline V gene, CDR1 is MGHRA while CDR2 is YSYEKL. TCRalpha and TCRbeta libraries were amplified in separate semi-nested PCR reactions using Advantage 2 and reverse primers located in the TRAC or TRBC constant regions. Between roughly 3 and 550 ng of total RNA was used as input for first-strand cDNA synthesis. TCR cDNA libraries were generated by 5'-RACE using the SMARTer PCR cDNA Synthesis kit, with a poly-dT primer for first-strand synthesis. Sample-specific 5-nucleotide barcodes were carried by the semi-nested constant-region reverse primers, and the resulting products were cleaned using the Zymo DNA Clean and Concentrator-5 kit. As many as ten barcoded samples were combined into a pool, ligated to Illumina adaptors, and sequenced on an Illumina MiSeq as 2 x 150 bp paired-end reads. The original methods were these. After demultiplexing, reads were aligned using BLAT against a custom library built from IMGT containing every combination of human TRAV, TRAJ, TRBV, TRBD and TRBJ. The best BLAT hits were picked using pslCDnaFilter (-maxAligns=1, -ignoreIntrons), and custom Perl scripts were used to calculate clonotype frequencies. TCRdb reprocessing: public reads trimmed at Q25 with fastp, clones called with MiXCR, in-frame beta chains kept. Rows are combined by CDR3 protein, so each entry shows the most common genes and DNA. TCRdb, not the original authors, processed these V and J calls. The sample yields 6,000 to 8,000 distinct CDR3 sequences; around 25% were counted once. The top ten clonotypes cover 2.5% to 3.5% of the sample.

Artificial thymic organoids were generated by aggregating human HSPCs with MS5 murine stromal cells transduced with human DLL1, and the organoids were cultured at an air-liquid interface. Hematopoietic stem and progenitor cells that were CD34+CD3-, FACS-purified and depleted of residual T cells served as the seed cells for the organoids. Organoids were cultured in serum-free RB27 medium: RPMI 1640 supplemented with B27, FLT3L, IL-7 and ascorbic acid. Prior to RNA extraction, CD3+TCRalphabeta+CD8 single positive T cells from organoids and thymus were isolated by FACS sorting. For each sample, the RNeasy Micro kit was used to purify total RNA from approximately 40,000 to 200,000 sorted cells, and RNA quality was checked on an Agilent RNA 6000 Nano chip.

The origin of this receptor is a human donor who gave cord blood stem cells for thymic organoid culture, a cardiac surgery patient who gave postnatal thymus, or a blood donor (not recorded which). Recombination joined TRBV4-1 with TRBJ1-2, with no confident D gene call. The material sequenced was naive CD8+ T cells grown in artificial thymic organoids from cord blood stem and progenitor cells. What this sample's cell subset or site label stands for: CD3+TCRalphabeta+CD8SP T cells; for blood, CD45RO-CCR7+ naive CD8+ T cells. The CDR3 reads CASSQGPRRYGYTF. The bases are TGCGCCAGCAGCCAAGGGCCAAGGCGCTATGGCTACACCTTC.